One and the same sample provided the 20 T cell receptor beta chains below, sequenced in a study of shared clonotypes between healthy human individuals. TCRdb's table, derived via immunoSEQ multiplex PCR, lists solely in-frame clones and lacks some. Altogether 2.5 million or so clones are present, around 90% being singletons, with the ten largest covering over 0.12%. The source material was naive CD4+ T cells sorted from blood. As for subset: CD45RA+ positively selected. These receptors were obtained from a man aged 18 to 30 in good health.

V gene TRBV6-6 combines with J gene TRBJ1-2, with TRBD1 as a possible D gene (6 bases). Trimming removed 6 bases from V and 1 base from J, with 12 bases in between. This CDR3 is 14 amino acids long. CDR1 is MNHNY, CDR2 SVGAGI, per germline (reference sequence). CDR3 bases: TGTGCCAGCAGGAACGGACAGAATAACTATGGCTACACCTTC. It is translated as CASRNGQNNYGYTF.

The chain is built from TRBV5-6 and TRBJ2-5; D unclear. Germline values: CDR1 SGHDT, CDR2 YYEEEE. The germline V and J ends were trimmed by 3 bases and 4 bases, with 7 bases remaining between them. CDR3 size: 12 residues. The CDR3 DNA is TGTGCCAGCAGCTACCTCCGAGAGACCCAGTACTTC. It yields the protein CASSYLRETQYF.

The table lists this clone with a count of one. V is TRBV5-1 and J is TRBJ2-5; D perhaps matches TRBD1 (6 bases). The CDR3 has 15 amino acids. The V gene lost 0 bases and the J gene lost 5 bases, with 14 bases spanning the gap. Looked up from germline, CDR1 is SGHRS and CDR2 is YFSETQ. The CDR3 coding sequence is TGCGCCAGCAGCTTGGAACAGGGTCAGGAGGAGACCCAGTACTTC. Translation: CASSLEQGQEETQYF.

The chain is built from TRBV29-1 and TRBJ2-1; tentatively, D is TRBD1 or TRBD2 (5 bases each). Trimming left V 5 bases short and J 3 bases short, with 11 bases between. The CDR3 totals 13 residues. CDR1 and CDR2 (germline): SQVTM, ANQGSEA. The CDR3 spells CSVLGTDYNEQFF. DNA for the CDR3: TGCAGCGTTTTGGGGACGGACTACAATGAGCAGTTCTTC.

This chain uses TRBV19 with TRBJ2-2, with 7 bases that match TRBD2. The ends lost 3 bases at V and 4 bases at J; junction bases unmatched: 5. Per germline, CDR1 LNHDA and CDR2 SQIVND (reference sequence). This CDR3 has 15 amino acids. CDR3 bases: TGTGCCAGTAGTATCCACAGCGGGGTCACCGGGGAGCTGTTTTTT. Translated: CASSIHSGVTGELFF.

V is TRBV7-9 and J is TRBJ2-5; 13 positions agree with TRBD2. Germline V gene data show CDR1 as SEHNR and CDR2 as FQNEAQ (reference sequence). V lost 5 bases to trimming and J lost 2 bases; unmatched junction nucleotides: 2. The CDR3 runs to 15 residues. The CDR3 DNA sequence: TGTGCCAGCAGCCAGGGACTAGCGGGGCAAGAGACCCAGTACTTC. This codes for CASSQGLAGQETQYF. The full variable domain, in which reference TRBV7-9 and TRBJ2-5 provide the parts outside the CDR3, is DTGVSQNPRHKITKRGQNVTFRCDPISEHNRLYWYRQTLGQGPEFLTYFQNEAQLEKSRLLSDRFSAERPKGSFSTLEIQRTEQGDSAMYLCASSQGLAGQETQYFGPGTRLLVL.

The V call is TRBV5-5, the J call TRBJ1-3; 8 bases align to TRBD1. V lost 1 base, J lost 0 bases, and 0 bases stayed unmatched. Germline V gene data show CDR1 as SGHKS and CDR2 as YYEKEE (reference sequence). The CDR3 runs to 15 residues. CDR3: CASSLTGGSGNTIYF. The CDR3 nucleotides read TGTGCCAGCAGCTTGACAGGGGGCTCTGGAAACACCATATATTTT.

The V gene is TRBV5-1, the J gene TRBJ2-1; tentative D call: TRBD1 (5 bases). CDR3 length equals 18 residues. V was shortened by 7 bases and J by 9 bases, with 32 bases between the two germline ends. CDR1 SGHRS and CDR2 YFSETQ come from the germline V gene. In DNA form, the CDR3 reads TGCGCCAGCCGAAAAGCACCTGAAACGGCAGGGCGAGAGAGTGAGCAGTTCTTC. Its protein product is CASRKAPETAGRESEQFF.

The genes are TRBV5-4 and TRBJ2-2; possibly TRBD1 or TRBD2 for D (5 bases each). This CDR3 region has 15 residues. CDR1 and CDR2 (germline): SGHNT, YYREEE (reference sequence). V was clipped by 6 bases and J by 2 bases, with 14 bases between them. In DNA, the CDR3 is TGTGCCAGCACCTCAAGAGGGGATAACACCGGGGAGCTGTTTTTT. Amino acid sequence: CASTSRGDNTGELFF.

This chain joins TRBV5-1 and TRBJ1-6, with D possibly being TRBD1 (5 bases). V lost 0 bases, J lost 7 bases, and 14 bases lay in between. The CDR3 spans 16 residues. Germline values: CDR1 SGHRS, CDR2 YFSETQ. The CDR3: CASSLERGLNNSPLHF. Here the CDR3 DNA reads TGCGCCAGCAGCTTGGAGCGGGGCCTTAACAATTCACCCCTCCACTTT.

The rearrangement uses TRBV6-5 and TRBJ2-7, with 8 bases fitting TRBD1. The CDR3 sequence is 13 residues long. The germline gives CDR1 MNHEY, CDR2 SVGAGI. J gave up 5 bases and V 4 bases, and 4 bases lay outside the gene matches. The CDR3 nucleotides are TGTGCCAGCAGTTCCCAGGGGGCGAACGAGCAGTACTTC. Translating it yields CASSSQGANEQYF.

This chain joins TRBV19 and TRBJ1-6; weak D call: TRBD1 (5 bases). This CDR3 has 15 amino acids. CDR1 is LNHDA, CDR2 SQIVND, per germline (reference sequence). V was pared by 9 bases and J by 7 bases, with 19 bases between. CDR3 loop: CASNGGGTANSPLHF. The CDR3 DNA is TGTGCCAGCAACGGGGGAGGGACTGCGAATTCACCCCTCCACTTT.

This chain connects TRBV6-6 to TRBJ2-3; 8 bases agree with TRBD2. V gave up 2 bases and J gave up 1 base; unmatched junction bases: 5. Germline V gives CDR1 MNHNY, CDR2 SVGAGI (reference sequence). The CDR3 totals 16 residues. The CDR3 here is CASSYRSGDGTDTQYF. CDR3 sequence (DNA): TGTGCCAGCAGTTACCGTAGCGGGGATGGCACAGATACGCAGTATTTT.

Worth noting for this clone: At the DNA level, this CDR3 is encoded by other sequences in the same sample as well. CDR3 nucleotides: TGTGCCAGCAGTCGACAGGGTAATTATGGCTACACCTTC. Amino acids: CASSRQGNYGYTF. V and J are TRBV6-1 and TRBJ1-2, with 7 nucleotides matching TRBD1. This CDR3 spans 13 amino acids. Germline CDR1 reads MNHNS; CDR2 reads SASEGT. V lost 5 bases, J lost 5 bases, and 5 bases stayed unmatched.

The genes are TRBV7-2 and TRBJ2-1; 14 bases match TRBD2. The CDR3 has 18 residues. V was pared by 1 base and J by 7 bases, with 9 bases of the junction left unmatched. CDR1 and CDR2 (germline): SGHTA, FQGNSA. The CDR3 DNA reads TGTGCCAGCAGCTTAGGTATCGGACTAGCGGGGGGACGGAATGAGCAGTTCTTC. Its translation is CASSLGIGLAGGRNEQFF.

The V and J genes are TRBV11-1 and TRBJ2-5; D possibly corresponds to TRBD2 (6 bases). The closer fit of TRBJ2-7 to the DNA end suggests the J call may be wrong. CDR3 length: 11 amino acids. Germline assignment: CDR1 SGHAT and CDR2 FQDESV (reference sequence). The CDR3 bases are TGTGCCAGCAGCCGGGGGTTCGAGCAGTACTTC. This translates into CASSRGFEQYF.

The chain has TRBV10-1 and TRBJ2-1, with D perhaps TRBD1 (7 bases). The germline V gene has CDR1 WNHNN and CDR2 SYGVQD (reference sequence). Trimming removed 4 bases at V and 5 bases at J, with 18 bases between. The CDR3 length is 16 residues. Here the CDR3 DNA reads TGCGCCAGCAGTGCAATGGCGGGACAGCAAAACAATGAGCAGTTCTTC. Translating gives CASSAMAGQQNNEQFF.

The CDR3 DNA is TGTGCCAGCAGCCAAGGGACTTTCACAGATACGCAGTATTTT. Translating it yields CASSQGTFTDTQYF. The V call is TRBV7-8, the J call TRBJ2-3, with a possible D match to TRBD2 (6 bases). V lost 5 bases to trimming and J lost 2 bases, with 11 bases between them. This CDR3 region has 14 residues. CDR1 and CDR2 from the germline V gene are SGHVS and FQNEAQ.

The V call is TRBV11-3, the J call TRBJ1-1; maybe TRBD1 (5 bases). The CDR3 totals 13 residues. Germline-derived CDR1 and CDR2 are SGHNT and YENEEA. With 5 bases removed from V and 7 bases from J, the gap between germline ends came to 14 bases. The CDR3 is CASSPGGSNEAFF. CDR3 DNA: TGTGCCAGCAGCCCCGGGGGATCTAATGAAGCTTTCTTT.

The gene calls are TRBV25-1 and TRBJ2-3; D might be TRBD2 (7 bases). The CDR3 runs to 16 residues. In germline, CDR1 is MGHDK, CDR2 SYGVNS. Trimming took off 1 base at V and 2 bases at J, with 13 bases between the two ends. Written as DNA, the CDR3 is TGTGCCAGCAGTGAATCGGGGGGCCTTCTCACAGATACGCAGTATTTT. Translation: CASSESGGLLTDTQYF.